These 3 T cell receptor beta chains were sequenced from one sample in a study of T cells in Graves' hyperthyroidism and ophthalmopathy. RNA transcripts yielded amplified TCR beta CDR3 regions. TCR CDR3 regions were first amplified by RT-PCR with HTBI primers. TCRdb reprocessed the multiplex PCR reads via MiXCR and lists one record per CDR3 protein. The data hold some 500,000 distinct CDR3 sequences, with 15% to 20% observed a single time. The source material was blood. The receptor set was obtained from a woman younger than 45 with Graves' ophthalmopathy.

There are many counts of this clonotype. This chain uses TRBV12-3 or TRBV12-4 with TRBJ2-5; tentatively, D is TRBD1 (6 bases). The CDR3 sequence is 14 residues long. The V end was cut by 4 bases, the J end by 2 bases, with 11 bases between. CDR3 loop: CASSYGTIQETQYF. The CDR3 DNA reads TGTGCCAGCAGTTACGGGACAATTCAAGAGACCCAGTACTTC.

This clonotype was observed many times. This chain links TRBV7-9 with TRBJ2-1; 12 nucleotides match TRBD2. The CDR3 is 18 amino acids. V was pared by 5 bases and J by 2 bases, with 10 bases of the junction left unmatched. Germline V CDR1 and CDR2: SEHNR, FQNEAQ (reference sequence). This CDR3 is CASSVLRTSGNPYNEQFF. The CDR3 DNA is TGTGCCAGCAGCGTTCTTCGGACTAGCGGGAACCCCTACAATGAGCAGTTCTTC.

At least ten counts were recorded for this clonotype. CDR3 loop: CASKLAGGGNEQFF. The DNA for the CDR3 is TGCGCCAGCAAACTAGCGGGAGGGGGCAATGAGCAGTTCTTC. The chain links TRBV5-1 to TRBJ2-1, with 13 bases that match TRBD2. J gave up 6 bases and V 6 bases, and 3 bases lay outside the gene matches. Germline CDR1 SGHRS, CDR2 YFSETQ. CDR3 size: 14 residues.